The T cell receptor (beta chain) under discussion was sequenced for a study of response to subunit inactivated influenza vaccine. This clonotype was observed a handful of times. The CDR3 length is 14 residues. The V segment lost 4 bases and the J segment 8 bases; nucleotides outside the gene matches: 7. MiXCR, applied by TCRdb to the RT-PCR reads, yields one record per CDR3 protein. The sample carries about 520,000 distinct CDR3 sequences, over 25% recorded once. This rearrangement joins TRBV12-3 or TRBV12-4 to TRBJ2-1; 8 bases are a match to TRBD1. Sequences were derived from CD4+ T cells sorted from PBMCs, sampled about 5 days after vaccination. This sequence was found in a man aged 50-60 years who received an inactivated influenza vaccine. The CDR3 nucleotides read TGTGCCAGCAGTTCCCTGCAGGGGGCGGATGAGCAGTTCTTC. Residues: CASSSLQGADEQFF.